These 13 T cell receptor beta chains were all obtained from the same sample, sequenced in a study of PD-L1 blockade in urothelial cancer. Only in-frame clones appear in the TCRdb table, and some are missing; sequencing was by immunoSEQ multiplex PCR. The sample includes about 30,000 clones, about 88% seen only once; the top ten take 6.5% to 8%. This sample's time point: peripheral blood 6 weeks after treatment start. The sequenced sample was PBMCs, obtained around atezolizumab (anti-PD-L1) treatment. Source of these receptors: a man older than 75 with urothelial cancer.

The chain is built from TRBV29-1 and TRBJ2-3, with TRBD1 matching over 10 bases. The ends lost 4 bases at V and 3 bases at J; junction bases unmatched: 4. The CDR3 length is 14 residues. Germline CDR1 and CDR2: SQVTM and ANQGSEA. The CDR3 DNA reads TGCAGCGTTGCCGGGACAGGGGCAACAGATACGCAGTATTTT. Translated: CSVAGTGATDTQYF.

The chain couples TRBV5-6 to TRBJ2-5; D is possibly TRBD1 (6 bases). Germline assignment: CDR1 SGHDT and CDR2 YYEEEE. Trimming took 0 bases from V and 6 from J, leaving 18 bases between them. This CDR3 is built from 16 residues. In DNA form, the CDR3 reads TGTGCCAGCAGCTTGGAATGGGCTACAGGGTTTAAGACCCAGTACTTC. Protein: CASSLEWATGFKTQYF. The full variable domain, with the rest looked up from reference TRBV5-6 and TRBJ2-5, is DAGVTQSPTHLIKTRGQQVTLRCSPKSGHDTVSWYQQALGQGPQFIFQYYEEEERQRGNFPDRFSGHQFPNYSSELNVNALLLGDSALYLCASSLEWATGFKTQYFGPGTRLLVL.

CDR3 coding DNA: TGTGCCAGCAGTGCACAGGGGTGGGGCAATCAGCCCCAGCATTTT. The encoded protein is CASSAQGWGNQPQHF. The chain joins TRBV2 to TRBJ1-5; 7 positions match TRBD1. From germline, CDR1 is SNHLY and CDR2 FYNNEI. V was clipped by 4 bases and J by 2 bases; unmatched bases: 5. The CDR3 has 15 residues.

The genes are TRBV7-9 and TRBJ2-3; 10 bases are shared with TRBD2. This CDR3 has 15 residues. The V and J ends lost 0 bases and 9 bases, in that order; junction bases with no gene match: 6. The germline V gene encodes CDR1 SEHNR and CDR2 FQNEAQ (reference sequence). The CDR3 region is CASSLAAGGPGTQYF. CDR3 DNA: TGTGCCAGCAGCTTAGCAGCGGGAGGGCCCGGAACGCAGTATTTT.

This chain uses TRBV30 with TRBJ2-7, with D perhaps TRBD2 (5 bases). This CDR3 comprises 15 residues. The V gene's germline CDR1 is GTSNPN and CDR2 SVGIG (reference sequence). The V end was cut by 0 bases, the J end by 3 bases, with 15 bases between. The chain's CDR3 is CAWSVRPGNLYEQYF. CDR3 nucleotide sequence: TGTGCCTGGAGTGTACGGCCGGGGAACCTCTACGAGCAGTACTTC.

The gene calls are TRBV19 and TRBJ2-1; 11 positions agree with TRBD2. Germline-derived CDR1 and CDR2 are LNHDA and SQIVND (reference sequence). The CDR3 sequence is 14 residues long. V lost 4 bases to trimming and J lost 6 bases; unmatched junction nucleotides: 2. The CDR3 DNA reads TGTGCCAGTAGTAGACTAGCGGGAAGCAATGAGCAGTTCTTC. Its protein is CASSRLAGSNEQFF.

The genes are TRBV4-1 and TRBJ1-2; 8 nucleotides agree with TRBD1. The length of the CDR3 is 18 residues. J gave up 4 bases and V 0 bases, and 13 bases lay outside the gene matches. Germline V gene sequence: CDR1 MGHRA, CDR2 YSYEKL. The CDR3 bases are TGCGCCAGCAGCCAAGATAGGGAGGACAGGGTACTCTTCTATGGCTACACCTTC. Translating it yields CASSQDREDRVLFYGYTF.

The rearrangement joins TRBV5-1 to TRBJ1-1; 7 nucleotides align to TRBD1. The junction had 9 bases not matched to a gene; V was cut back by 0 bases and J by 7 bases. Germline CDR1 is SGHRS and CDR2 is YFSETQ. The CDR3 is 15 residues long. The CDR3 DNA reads TGCGCCAGCAGCTTGGCAGAGACAGGGAACGGTGAAGCTTTCTTT. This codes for CASSLAETGNGEAFF.

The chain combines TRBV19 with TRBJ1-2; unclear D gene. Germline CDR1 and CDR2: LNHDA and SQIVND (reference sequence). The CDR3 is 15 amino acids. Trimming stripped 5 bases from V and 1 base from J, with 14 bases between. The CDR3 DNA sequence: TGTGCCAGTAGTTGGACTCCTAACCTTAACTATGGCTACACCTTC. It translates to CASSWTPNLNYGYTF.

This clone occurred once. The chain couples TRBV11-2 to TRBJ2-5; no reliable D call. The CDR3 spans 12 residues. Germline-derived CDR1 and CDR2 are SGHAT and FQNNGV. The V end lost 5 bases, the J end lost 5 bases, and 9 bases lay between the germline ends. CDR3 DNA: TGTGCCAGCAGCCTCTCCGGGGAGACCCAGTACTTC. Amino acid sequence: CASSLSGETQYF. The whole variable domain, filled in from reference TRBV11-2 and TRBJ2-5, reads EAGVAQSPRYKIIEKRQSVAFWCNPISGHATLYWYQQILGQGPKLLIQFQNNGVVDDSQLPKDRFSAERLKGVDSTLKIQPAKLEDSAVYLCASSLSGETQYFGPGTRLLVL.

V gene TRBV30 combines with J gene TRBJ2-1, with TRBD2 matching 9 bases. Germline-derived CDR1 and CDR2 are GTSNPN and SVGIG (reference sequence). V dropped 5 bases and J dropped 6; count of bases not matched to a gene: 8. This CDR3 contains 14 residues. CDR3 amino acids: CAWAGTSRFNEQFF. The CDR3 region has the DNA TGTGCCTGGGCCGGGACTAGCCGCTTCAATGAGCAGTTCTTC.

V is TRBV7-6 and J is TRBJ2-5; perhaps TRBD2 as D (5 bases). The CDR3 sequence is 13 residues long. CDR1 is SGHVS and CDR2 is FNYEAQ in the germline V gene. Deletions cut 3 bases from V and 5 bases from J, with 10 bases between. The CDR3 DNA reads TGTGCCAGCAGCTTCCTAGCATTGGAGACCCAGTACTTC. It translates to CASSFLALETQYF.

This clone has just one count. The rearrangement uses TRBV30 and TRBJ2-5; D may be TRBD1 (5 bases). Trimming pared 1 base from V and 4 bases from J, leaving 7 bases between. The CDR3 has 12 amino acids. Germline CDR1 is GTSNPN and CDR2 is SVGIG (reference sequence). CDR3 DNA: TGTGCCTGGAGTGGTAGGGGAGAGACCCAGTACTTC. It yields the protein CAWSGRGETQYF.